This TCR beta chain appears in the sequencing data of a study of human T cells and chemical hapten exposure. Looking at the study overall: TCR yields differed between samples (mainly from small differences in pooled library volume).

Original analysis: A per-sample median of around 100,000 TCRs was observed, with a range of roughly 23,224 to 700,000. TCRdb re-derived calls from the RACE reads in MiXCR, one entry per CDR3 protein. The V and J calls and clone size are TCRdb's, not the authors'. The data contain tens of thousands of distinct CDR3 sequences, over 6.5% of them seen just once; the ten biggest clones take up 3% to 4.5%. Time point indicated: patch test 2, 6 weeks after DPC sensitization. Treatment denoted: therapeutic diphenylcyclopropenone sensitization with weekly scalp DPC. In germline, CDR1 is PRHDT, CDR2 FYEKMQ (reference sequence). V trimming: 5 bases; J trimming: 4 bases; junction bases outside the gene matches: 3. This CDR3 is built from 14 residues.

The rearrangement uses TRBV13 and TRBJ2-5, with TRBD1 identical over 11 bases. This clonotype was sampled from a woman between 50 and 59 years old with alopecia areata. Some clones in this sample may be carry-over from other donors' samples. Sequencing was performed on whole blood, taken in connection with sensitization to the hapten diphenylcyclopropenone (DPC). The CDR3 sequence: CASSQGQGGETQYF. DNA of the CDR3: TGTGCCAGCAGCCAGGGACAGGGGGGAGAGACCCAGTACTTC.